One sample yielded the 24 T cell receptor beta chains listed below, sequenced in a study of T-cell reconstitution after alpha-beta-depleted transplantation in children. For TCRbeta, the library was prepared with unique molecular identifiers. MiXCR, applied by TCRdb to the PCR reads, yields one record per CDR3 protein. The sample yields around 370,000 distinct CDR3 sequences, about 17% seen once. Source: PBMCs, mostly from graft donor cells, taken 360 days after TCRalphabeta/CD19-depleted stem cell transplant. These receptors were taken from a male patient aged 2 to 9 who had a stem cell transplant for acute lymphoblastic leukemia, so the T cells may come from the graft donor.

The rearrangement links TRBV6-5 to TRBJ2-3, with no clear D. V lost 2 bases, J lost 1 base, and 10 bases lay in between. This CDR3 spans 15 amino acids. Germline V gene data show CDR1 as MNHEY and CDR2 as SVGAGI. CDR3 bases: TGTGCCAGCAGTTACGCCGGATCACGCACAGATACGCAGTATTTT. It codes for CASSYAGSRTDTQYF.

The chain uses TRBV27 and TRBJ1-1; TRBD1 matches 7 bases. The germline CDR1 and CDR2 sequences are MNHEY and SMNVEV (reference sequence). After removal of 2 bases from V and 0 bases from J, the junction contained 12 bases not matched to a gene. This CDR3 is 18 amino acids long. CDR3 bases: TGTGCCAGCAGTTTAAGGGCCCCGACAGGGCTCATGAACACTGAAGCTTTCTTT. It specifies CASSLRAPTGLMNTEAFF.

This clonotype was picked up a small number of times. The chain employs TRBV24-1 and TRBJ2-5, with TRBD1 matching over 7 bases. Germline V gene sequence: CDR1 KGHDR, CDR2 SFDVKD. The CDR3 runs to 15 residues. V was pared by 6 bases and J by 1 base, with 7 bases of the junction left unmatched. This CDR3 is CATSTSDRFQETQYF. CDR3 in DNA: TGTGCCACCAGTACGTCGGACAGGTTCCAAGAGACCCAGTACTTC.

The genes are TRBV28 and TRBJ2-1; D is ambiguous. Per germline, CDR1 MDHEN and CDR2 SYDVKM. V was cut by 3 bases and J by 0 bases, with 9 bases left in between. The length of the CDR3 is 15 residues. The CDR3 protein is CASSLVGRSYNEQFF. In nucleotides, the CDR3 is TGTGCCAGCAGTTTGGTCGGGCGCTCCTACAATGAGCAGTTCTTC.

V gene TRBV7-9 combines with J gene TRBJ2-3; tentative D call: TRBD2 (6 bases). There are 15 residues in the CDR3. Germline CDR1 is SEHNR and CDR2 is FQNEAQ (reference sequence). Trimming took 1 base from V and 3 from J, leaving 11 bases between them. The CDR3: CASSLGEARTDTQYF. Here the CDR3 DNA reads TGTGCCAGCAGCTTAGGGGAGGCGCGGACAGATACGCAGTATTTT. Full variable domain (missing parts from reference TRBV7-9 and TRBJ2-3): DTGVSQNPRHKITKRGQNVTFRCDPISEHNRLYWYRQTLGQGPEFLTYFQNEAQLEKSRLLSDRFSAERPKGSFSTLEIQRTEQGDSAMYLCASSLGEARTDTQYFGPGTRLTVL.

This clonotype was counted a single time. This rearrangement joins TRBV20-1 to TRBJ2-7; D unresolved. The CDR3 has 15 amino acids. Germline loops: CDR1 DFQATT, CDR2 SNEGSKA (reference sequence). V was clipped by 1 base and J by 3 bases, with 16 bases between them. Here the CDR3 DNA reads TGCAGTGCTAGAGCGAGACTCACCCACCTCTACGAGCAGTACTTC. It codes for CSARARLTHLYEQYF.

This clonotype was counted a few times. V and J are TRBV9 and TRBJ2-1; D possibly corresponds to TRBD2 (6 bases). Between the trimmed V and J ends, which lost 3 bases and 5 bases, there was a span of 12 bases. The CDR3 consists of 14 residues. Germline V gives CDR1 SGDLS, CDR2 YYNGEE. In nucleotides, the CDR3 is TGTGCCAGCAGCGGCCGGGACTTCAACAATGAGCAGTTCTTC. This encodes CASSGRDFNNEQFF.

This sequence joins TRBV20-1 and TRBJ1-2; no firm D call. The CDR3 extends over 12 amino acids. Germline CDR1 is DFQATT and CDR2 is SNEGSKA (reference sequence). The V end was cut by 5 bases, the J end by 7 bases, with 14 bases between. The CDR3 reads CSALQPPLGYTF. The CDR3 nucleotides are TGCAGTGCTCTACAGCCTCCTCTTGGCTACACCTTC.

The V call is TRBV20-1, the J call TRBJ2-3, with 10 bases that match TRBD2. V lost 1 base to trimming and J lost 2 bases; unmatched junction nucleotides: 9. The CDR3 runs 17 residues. Germline assignment: CDR1 DFQATT and CDR2 SNEGSKA (reference sequence). Here the CDR3 reads CSARGTSGSGFTDTQYF. The CDR3 DNA reads as TGCAGTGCTAGAGGGACTAGCGGATCGGGTTTCACAGATACGCAGTATTTT.

The rearrangement links TRBV7-2 to TRBJ2-5; TRBD1 matches at 7 bases. CDR1 SGHTA and CDR2 FQGNSA come from the germline V gene. V lost 1 base and J lost 1; bases outside the gene matches: 3. The CDR3 runs 15 residues. The DNA of the CDR3 is TGTGCCAGCAGCTTAGTGGACAGGAGCCAAGAGACCCAGTACTTC. It yields the protein CASSLVDRSQETQYF.

This clonotype was observed a handful of times. The V call is TRBV15, the J call TRBJ2-5; TRBD1 matches 8 bases. Germline trimming cut 7 bases from V and 5 bases from J; bases unmatched to any gene: 12. CDR1 is LNHNV and CDR2 is YYDKDF in the germline V gene (reference sequence). The CDR3 is 15 amino acids. This CDR3 is CATKTGEDQPETQYF. DNA of the CDR3: TGTGCCACCAAGACAGGGGAAGACCAACCGGAGACCCAGTACTTC.

This clonotype was observed at least ten times. The chain uses TRBV7-9 and TRBJ2-3; perhaps TRBD2 as D (6 bases). CDR1 is SEHNR, CDR2 FQNEAQ, per germline (reference sequence). Trimming left V 5 bases short and J 2 bases short, with 14 bases between. The CDR3 loop spans 15 amino acids. This CDR3 reads CASSPSAGYTDTQYF. In DNA form, the CDR3 reads TGTGCCAGCAGCCCCTCAGCGGGTTACACAGATACGCAGTATTTT.

The sample holds a few counts of this clonotype. The V gene is TRBV5-1, the J gene TRBJ2-1, with TRBD1 matching over 12 bases. The CDR3 extends over 16 amino acids. The ends lost 0 bases at V and 10 bases at J; junction bases unmatched: 8. CDR1 is SGHRS, CDR2 YFSETQ, per germline. The CDR3 coding sequence is TGCGCCAGCAGCTTGGCCGGGACAGGGGGCGCGGGCGAGCAGTTCTTC. It translates to CASSLAGTGGAGEQFF.

The rearrangement uses TRBV25-1 and TRBJ1-1; 8 nucleotides line up with TRBD1. Looked up from germline, CDR1 is MGHDK and CDR2 is SYGVNS. Trimming removed 4 bases from V and 4 bases from J; junction bases left unmatched: 8. This CDR3 region has 15 residues. The CDR3 coding sequence is TGTGCCAGCAGTGTTGGACAGGGTGTTTCCACTGAAGCTTTCTTT. It encodes CASSVGQGVSTEAFF.

In this sample, this clonotype turned up a few times. One junction end does not reproduce the germline sequence, and a read error may be involved. The chain is built from TRBV7-9 and TRBJ2-5; D is unresolved. CDR1 is SEHNR and CDR2 is FQNEAQ in the germline V gene (reference sequence). The CDR3 length is 12 residues. This CDR3 is CASSLGAPQGHF. CDR3 bases: TGTGCCAGCAGCTTAGGTGCGCCCCAAGGCCACTTC.

V usage is TRBV2 and J usage is TRBJ2-5; D not resolved. V shed 1 base and J shed 6 bases, with 9 bases lying between them. The germline V gene has CDR1 SNHLY and CDR2 FYNNEI. This CDR3 region has 13 residues. DNA for the CDR3: TGTGCCAGCAGTGAAGGACGTAGGCAGACCCAGTACTTC. Translated: CASSEGRRQTQYF.

The chain has TRBV12-3 or TRBV12-4 and TRBJ2-1, with no clear D. This CDR3 contains 15 residues. The V and J ends lost 1 base and 0 bases respectively, with 7 bases between them. Here the CDR3 DNA reads TGTGCCAGCAGTTTAGTGGAGAGCTCCTACAATGAGCAGTTCTTC. This translates into CASSLVESSYNEQFF.

This clonotype came up a few times. V gene TRBV5-1 combines with J gene TRBJ2-5; D is unclear. The CDR3 runs 14 residues. V dropped 4 bases and J dropped 7 bases, with 17 bases sitting between them. The germline CDR1 and CDR2 sequences are SGHRS and YFSETQ. CDR3 DNA: TGCGCCAGCAGCCCCCCCGATCTAGTTAGGACCCAGTACTTC. This gives the protein CASSPPDLVRTQYF. The complete variable domain, with remaining parts taken from reference TRBV5-1 and TRBJ2-5, reads KAGVTQTPRYLIKTRGQQVTLSCSPISGHRSVSWYQQTPGQGLQFLFEYFSETQRNKGNFPGRFSGRQFSNSRSEMNVSTLELGDSALYLCASSPPDLVRTQYFGPGTRLLVL.

This clonotype was seen only a few times. The chain has TRBV4-1 and TRBJ2-1; TRBD2 agrees at 13 bases. The CDR3 consists of 20 residues. Per germline, CDR1 MGHRA and CDR2 YSYEKL. The V and J ends lost 0 bases and 1 base, in that order; junction bases with no gene match: 9. The CDR3 coding sequence is TGCGCCAGCAGCCAAGAGGGGTGGACTAGCGGGAGAGAATCCTACAATGAGCAGTTCTTC. It translates to CASSQEGWTSGRESYNEQFF.

In its sample, this clonotype was seen a few times. The V and J genes are TRBV10-3 and TRBJ2-1; 7 bases match TRBD2. This CDR3 is 20 amino acids long. Germline assignment: CDR1 ENHRY and CDR2 SYGVKD. The V gene end was trimmed by 0 bases and the J gene end by 0 bases; junction bases not matched to a gene: 14. The CDR3: CAISESWSGNPYSSYNEQFF. In nucleotides, the CDR3 is TGTGCCATCAGTGAGTCGTGGAGCGGGAACCCCTATTCCTCCTACAATGAGCAGTTCTTC.

This sequence joins TRBV7-3 and TRBJ2-5; TRBD2 matches 11 bases. Unmatched junction bases numbered 6, after V lost 1 base and J lost 5 bases. Germline CDR1 is SGHTA and CDR2 is FQGTGA. The CDR3 sequence is 16 residues long. CDR3 DNA: TGTGCCAGCAGCTTAAGCTCCATAGCGGGAGGGGAGACCCAGTACTTC. It translates to CASSLSSIAGGETQYF.

J is TRBJ1-2 and V is TRBV4-3, with TRBD1 matching 9 bases. Germline V CDR1 and CDR2: LGHNA, YSLEER. V was pared by 3 bases and J by 7 bases, with 3 bases of the junction left unmatched. This CDR3 spans 13 amino acids. In DNA form, the CDR3 reads TGCGCCAGCAGCCACCGGACAGGGGTTGGCTACACCTTC. Its translation is CASSHRTGVGYTF.

The CDR3 protein is CATCKEVTGTKDTQYF. DNA for the CDR3: TGTGCCACCTGCAAAGAGGTGACGGGGACAAAGGATACGCAGTATTTT. V usage is TRBV3-1 and J usage is TRBJ2-3; possible D gene TRBD1, 6 bases. The V gene lost 10 bases and the J gene lost 6 bases, with 26 bases spanning the gap. The germline CDR1 and CDR2 sequences are LGHDT and YNNKEL (reference sequence). The CDR3 sequence is 16 residues long.

The table lists this clonotype with a count of one. The chain employs TRBV11-2 and TRBJ2-3; 8 bases are a match to TRBD2. This CDR3 has 18 amino acids. Germline CDR1 reads SGHAT; CDR2 reads FQNNGV. The junction had 20 bases not matched to a gene; V was cut back by 4 bases and J by 8 bases. In DNA form, the CDR3 reads TGTGCCAGCAGCTCCTATCCTCCAAGCGGGAGACTCGGGGGTACGCAGTATTTT. Translated, it gives CASSSYPPSGRLGGTQYF.